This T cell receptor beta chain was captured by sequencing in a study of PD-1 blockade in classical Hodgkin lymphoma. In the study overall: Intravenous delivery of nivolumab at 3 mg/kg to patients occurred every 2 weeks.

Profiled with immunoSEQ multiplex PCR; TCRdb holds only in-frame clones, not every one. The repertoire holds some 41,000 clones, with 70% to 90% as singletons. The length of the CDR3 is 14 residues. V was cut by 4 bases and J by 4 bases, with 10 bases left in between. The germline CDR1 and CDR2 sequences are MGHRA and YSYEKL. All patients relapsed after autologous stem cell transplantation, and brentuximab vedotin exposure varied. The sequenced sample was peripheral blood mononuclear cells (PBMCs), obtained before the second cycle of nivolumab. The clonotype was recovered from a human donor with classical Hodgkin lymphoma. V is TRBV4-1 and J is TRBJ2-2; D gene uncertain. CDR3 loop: CASSRETGTGELFF. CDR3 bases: TGCGCCAGCAGCCGAGAGACCGGCACCGGGGAGCTGTTTTTT.